Sequencing of this T cell receptor (beta chain) was carried out in a study of T cells after somatic rescue of genetic block. CDR3 length: 15 residues. V shed 2 bases and J shed 3 bases, with 12 bases lying between them. Germline-derived CDR1 and CDR2 are SGHRS and YFSETQ. Assay: immunoSEQ multiplex PCR; the TCRdb copy retains only in-frame clones and omits some. The sample records more than 9,500 clones, about 74% being singletons. The sample holds a few counts of this clone. The sequenced material came from peripheral blood mononuclear cells (PBMCs). The TCR sequence derives from a boy between 5 and 17 years old. The chain employs TRBV5-1 and TRBJ1-3, with a weak D call TRBD1 (6 bases). CDR3 residues: CASSFGTSFGNTIYF. The CDR3 DNA reads TGCGCCAGCAGCTTCGGGACATCATTTGGAAACACCATATATTTT.